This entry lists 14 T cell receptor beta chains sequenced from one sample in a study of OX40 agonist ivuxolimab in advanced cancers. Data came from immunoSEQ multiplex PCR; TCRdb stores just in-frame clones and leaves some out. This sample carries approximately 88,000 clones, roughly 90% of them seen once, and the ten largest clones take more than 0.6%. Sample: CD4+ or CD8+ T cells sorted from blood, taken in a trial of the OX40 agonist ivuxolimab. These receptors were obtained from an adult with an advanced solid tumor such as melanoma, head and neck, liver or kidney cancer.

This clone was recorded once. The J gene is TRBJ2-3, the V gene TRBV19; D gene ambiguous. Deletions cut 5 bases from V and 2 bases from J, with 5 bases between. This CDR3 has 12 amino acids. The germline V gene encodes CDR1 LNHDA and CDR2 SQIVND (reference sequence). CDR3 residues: CASSFLTDTQYF. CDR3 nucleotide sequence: TGTGCCAGTAGTTTCCTCACAGATACGCAGTATTTT.

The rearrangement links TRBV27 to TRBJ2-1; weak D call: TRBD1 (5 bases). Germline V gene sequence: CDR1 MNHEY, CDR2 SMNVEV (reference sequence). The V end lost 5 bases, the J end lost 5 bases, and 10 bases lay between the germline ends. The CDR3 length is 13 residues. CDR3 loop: CASSKTANNEQFF. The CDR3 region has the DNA TGTGCCAGCAGTAAGACAGCTAACAATGAGCAGTTCTTC.

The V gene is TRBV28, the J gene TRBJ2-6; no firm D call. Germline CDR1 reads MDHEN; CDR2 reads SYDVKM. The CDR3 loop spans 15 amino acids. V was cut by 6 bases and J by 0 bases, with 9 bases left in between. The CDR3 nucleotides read TGTGCCAGCAGGGGCTCAGGCTCTGGGGCCAACGTCCTGACTTTC. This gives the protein CASRGSGSGANVLTF.

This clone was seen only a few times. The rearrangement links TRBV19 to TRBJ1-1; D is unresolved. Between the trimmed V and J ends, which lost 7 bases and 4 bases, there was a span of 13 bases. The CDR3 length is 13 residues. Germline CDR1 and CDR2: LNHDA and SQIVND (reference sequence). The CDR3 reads CASMPPLTTEAFF. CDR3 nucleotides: TGTGCCAGTATGCCACCTCTAACCACTGAAGCTTTCTTT.

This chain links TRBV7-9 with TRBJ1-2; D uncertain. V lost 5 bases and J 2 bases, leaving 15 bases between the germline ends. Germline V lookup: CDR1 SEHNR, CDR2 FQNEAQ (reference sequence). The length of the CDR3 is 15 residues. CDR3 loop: CASSPSPLINYGYTF. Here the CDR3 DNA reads TGTGCCAGCAGCCCCTCCCCCCTCATCAACTATGGCTACACCTTC.

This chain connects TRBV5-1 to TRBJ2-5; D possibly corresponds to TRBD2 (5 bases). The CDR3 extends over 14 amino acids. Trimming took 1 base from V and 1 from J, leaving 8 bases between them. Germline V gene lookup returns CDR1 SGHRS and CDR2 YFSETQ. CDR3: CASSLTAGQETQYF. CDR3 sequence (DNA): TGCGCCAGCAGCTTGACCGCGGGCCAAGAGACCCAGTACTTC.

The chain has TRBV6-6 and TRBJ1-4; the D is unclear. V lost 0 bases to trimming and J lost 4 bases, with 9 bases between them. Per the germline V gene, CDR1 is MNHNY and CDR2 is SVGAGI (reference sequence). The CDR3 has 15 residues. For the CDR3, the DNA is TGTGCCAGCAGTTACTCGCGGGGTATTAATGAAAAACTGTTTTTT. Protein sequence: CASSYSRGINEKLFF.

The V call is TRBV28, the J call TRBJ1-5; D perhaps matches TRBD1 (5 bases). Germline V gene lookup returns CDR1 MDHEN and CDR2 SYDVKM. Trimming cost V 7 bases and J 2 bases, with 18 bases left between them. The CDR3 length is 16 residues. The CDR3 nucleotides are TGTGCCAGCAACACCCGAGCAGGGCCGGGCAATCAGCCCCAGCATTTT. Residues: CASNTRAGPGNQPQHF. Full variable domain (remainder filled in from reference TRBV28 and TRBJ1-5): DVKVTQSSRYLVKRTGEKVFLECVQDMDHENMFWYRQDPGLGLRLIYFSYDVKMKEKGDIPEGYSVSREKKERFSLILESASTNQTSMYLCASNTRAGPGNQPQHFGDGTRLSIL.

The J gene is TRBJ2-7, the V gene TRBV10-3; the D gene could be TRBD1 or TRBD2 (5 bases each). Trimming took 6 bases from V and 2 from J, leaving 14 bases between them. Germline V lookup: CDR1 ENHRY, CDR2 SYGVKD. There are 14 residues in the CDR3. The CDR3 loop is CAIREEGRTYEQYF. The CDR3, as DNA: TGTGCCATCAGGGAAGAGGGGCGAACCTACGAGCAGTACTTC.

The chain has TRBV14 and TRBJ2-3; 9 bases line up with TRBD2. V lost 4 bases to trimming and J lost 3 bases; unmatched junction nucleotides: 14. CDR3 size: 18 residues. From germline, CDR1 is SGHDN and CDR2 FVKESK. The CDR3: CASSPAGRGLAGTDTQYF. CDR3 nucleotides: TGTGCCAGCAGCCCGGCAGGGAGGGGCCTAGCGGGAACAGATACGCAGTATTTT.

The CDR3: CASHDRAKGRNTIYF. The CDR3 nucleotides are TGTGCCAGCCACGACAGGGCAAAGGGCAGAAACACCATATATTTT. The chain carries TRBV18 and TRBJ1-3, with TRBD1 identical over 7 bases. CDR3 length: 15 residues. V lost 8 bases and J lost 5; bases outside the gene matches: 12. Per the germline V gene, CDR1 is KGHSH and CDR2 is LQKENI.

This chain's CDR3 is CASSLRLAGINEQFF. CDR3 nucleotides: TGTGCCAGCAGCTTACGACTAGCGGGGATCAATGAGCAGTTCTTC. The rearrangement uses TRBV11-2 and TRBJ2-1, with 11 positions matching TRBD2. This CDR3 comprises 15 residues. J gave up 6 bases and V 2 bases, and 3 bases lay outside the gene matches. CDR1 and CDR2 from the germline V gene are SGHAT and FQNNGV.

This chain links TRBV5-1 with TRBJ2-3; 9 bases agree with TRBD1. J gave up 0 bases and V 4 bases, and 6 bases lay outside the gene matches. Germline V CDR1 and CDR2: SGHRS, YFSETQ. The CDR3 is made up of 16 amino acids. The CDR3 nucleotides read TGCGCCAGCAGCCCGACAGGGGGACAAAGCACAGATACGCAGTATTTT. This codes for CASSPTGGQSTDTQYF.

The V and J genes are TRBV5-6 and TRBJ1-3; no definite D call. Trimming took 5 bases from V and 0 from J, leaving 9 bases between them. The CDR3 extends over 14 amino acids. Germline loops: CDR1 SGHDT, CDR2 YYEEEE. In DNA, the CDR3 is TGTGCCAGCAGTTGGTCCTACTCTGGAAACACCATATATTTT. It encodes CASSWSYSGNTIYF.